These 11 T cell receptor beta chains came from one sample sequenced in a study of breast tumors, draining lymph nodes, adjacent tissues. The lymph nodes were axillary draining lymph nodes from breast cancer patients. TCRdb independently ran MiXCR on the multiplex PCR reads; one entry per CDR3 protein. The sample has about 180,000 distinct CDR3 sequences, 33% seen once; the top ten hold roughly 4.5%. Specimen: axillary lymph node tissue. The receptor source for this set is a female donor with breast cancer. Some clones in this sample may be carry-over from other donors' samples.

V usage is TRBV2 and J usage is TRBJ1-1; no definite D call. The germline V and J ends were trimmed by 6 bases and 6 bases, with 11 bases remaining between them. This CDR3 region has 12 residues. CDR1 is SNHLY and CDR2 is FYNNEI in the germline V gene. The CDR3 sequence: CASSRVRAEAFF. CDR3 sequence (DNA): TGTGCCAGCAGCCGGGTGCGGGCTGAAGCTTTCTTT.

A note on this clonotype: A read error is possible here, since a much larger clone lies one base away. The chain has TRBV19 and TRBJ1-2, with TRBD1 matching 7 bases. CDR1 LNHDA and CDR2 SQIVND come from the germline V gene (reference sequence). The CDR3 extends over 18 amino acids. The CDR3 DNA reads TGTGCCAGTAGTCCAGCCAGGGGGAGGTCGGCAACTAACTATGGCTTCACCTTC. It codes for CASSPARGRSATNYGFTF.

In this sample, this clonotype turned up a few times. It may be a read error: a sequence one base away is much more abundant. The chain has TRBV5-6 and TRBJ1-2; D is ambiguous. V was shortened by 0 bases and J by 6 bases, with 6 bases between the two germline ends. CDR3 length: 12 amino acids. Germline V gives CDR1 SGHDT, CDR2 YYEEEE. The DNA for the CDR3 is TGTGCCAGCAGCTTGGGAAGCCATGGCTACACCTTC. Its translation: CASSLGSHGYTF.

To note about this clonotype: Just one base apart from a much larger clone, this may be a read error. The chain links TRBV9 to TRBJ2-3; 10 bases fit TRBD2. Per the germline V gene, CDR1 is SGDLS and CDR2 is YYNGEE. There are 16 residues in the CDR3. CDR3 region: CASSVGLAGDTDTQCF. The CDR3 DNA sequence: TGTGCCAGCAGCGTAGGTCTAGCGGGGGACACAGATACGCAGTGTTTT.

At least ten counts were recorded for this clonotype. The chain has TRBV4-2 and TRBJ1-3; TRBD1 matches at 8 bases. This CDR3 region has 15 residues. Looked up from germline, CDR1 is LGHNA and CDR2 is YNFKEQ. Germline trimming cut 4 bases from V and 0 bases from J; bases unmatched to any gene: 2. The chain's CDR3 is CASSLGQGSGNTIYF. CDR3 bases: TGTGCCAGCAGCCTCGGACAGGGCTCTGGAAACACCATATATTTT.

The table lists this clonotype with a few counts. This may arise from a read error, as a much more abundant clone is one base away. CDR3 amino acids: CAISVSPHSLTVDSSASTHTQYF. DNA for the CDR3: TGTGCCATCAGTGTTTCGCCCCATTCACTGACAGTGGATTCCTCCGCTAGCACACATACGCAGTATTTT. The rearrangement links TRBV10-3 to TRBJ2-3, with D tentatively TRBD1 or TRBD2 (5 bases each). Looked up from germline, CDR1 is ENHRY and CDR2 is SYGVKD. The CDR3 totals 23 residues.

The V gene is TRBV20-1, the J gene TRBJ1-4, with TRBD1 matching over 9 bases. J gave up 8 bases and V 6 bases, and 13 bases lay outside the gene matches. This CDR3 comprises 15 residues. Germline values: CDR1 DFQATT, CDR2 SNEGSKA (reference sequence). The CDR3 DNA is TGCAGTGCCCCACGGACAGGGGCTTCTCGGGAAAAACTGTTTTTT. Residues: CSAPRTGASREKLFF.

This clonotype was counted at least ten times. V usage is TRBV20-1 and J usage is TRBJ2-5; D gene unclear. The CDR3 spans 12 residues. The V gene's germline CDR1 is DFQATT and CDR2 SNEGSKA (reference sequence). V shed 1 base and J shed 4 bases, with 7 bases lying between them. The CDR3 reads CSARADGETQYF. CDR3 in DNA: TGCAGTGCTAGAGCGGACGGAGAGACCCAGTACTTC.

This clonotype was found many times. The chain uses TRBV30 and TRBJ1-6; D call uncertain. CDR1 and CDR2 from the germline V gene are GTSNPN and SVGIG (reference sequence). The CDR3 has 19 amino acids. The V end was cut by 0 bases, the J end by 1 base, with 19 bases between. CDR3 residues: CAWSVDLSLGRSYNSPLHF. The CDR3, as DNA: TGTGCCTGGAGTGTCGACCTTTCCTTAGGCAGATCCTATAATTCACCCCTCCACTTT.

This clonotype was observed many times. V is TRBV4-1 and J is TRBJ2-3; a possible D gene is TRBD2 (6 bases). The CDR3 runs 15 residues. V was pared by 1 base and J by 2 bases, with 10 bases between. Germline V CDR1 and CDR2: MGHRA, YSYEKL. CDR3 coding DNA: TGCGCCAGCAGCCAAGTGGCGGGGAACACAGATACGCAGTATTTT. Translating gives CASSQVAGNTDTQYF.

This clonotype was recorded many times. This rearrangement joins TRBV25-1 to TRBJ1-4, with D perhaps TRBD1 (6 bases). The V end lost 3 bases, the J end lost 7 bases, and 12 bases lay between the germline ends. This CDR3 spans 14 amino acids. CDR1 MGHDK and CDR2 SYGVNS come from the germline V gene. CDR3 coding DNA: TGTGCCAGCAGTGATGGGTACAGGGTTGAAAAACTGTTTTTT. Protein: CASSDGYRVEKLFF.